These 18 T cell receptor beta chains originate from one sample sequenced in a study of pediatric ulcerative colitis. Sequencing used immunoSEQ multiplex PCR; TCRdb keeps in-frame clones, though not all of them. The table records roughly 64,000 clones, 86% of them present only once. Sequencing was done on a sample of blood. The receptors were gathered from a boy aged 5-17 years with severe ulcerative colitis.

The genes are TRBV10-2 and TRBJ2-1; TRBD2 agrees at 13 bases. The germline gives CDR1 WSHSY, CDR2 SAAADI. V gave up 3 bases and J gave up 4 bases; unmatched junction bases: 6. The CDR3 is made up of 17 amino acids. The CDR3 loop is CASSDRTSGRGYNEQFF. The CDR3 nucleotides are TGCGCCAGCAGTGATAGGACTAGCGGGAGAGGTTACAATGAGCAGTTCTTC.

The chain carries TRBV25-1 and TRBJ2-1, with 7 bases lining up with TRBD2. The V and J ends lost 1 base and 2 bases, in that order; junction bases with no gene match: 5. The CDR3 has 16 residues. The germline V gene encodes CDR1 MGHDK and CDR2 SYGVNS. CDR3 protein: CASSESPSGTYNEQFF. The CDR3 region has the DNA TGTGCCAGCAGTGAATCCCCTAGCGGTACCTACAATGAGCAGTTCTTC.

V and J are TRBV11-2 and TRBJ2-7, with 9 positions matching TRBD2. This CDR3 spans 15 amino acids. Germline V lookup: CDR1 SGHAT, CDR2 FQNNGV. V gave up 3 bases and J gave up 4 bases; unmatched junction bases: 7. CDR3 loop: CASSFAGGPGYEQYF. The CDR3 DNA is TGTGCCAGCAGCTTCGCGGGAGGGCCGGGGTACGAGCAGTACTTC.

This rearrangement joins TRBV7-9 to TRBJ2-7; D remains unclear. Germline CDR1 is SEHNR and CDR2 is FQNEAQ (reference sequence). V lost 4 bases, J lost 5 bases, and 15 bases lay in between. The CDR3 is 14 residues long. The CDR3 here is CASSSFKSSDEQYF. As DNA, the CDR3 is TGTGCCAGCAGCTCCTTTAAGTCTTCGGACGAGCAGTACTTC.

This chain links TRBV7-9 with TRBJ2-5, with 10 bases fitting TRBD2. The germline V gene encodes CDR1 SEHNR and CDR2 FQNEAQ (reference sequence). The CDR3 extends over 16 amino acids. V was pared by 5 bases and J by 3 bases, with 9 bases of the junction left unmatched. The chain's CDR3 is CASSHLTSGDEETQYF. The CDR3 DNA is TGTGCCAGCAGCCACCTTACTAGCGGGGACGAAGAGACCCAGTACTTC.

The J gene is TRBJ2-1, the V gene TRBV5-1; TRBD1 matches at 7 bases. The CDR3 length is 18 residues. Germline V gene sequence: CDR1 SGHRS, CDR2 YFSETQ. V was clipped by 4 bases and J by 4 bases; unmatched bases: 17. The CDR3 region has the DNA TGCGCCAGCAGCCCCGAAGGGGGCGCAAGGGAACGGTACAATGAGCAGTTCTTC. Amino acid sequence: CASSPEGGARERYNEQFF.

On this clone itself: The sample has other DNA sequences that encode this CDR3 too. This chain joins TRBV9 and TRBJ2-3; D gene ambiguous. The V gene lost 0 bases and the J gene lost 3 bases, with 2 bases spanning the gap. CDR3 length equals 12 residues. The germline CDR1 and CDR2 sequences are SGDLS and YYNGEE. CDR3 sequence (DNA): TGTGCCAGCAGCGTAGCAACAGATACGCAGTATTTT. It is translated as CASSVATDTQYF.

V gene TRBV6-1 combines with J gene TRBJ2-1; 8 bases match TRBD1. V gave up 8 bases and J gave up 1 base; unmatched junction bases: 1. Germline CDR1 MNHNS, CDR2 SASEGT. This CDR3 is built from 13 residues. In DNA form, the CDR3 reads TGTGCCAGCCGACAGGGGTCCTACAATGAGCAGTTCTTC. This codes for CASRQGSYNEQFF.

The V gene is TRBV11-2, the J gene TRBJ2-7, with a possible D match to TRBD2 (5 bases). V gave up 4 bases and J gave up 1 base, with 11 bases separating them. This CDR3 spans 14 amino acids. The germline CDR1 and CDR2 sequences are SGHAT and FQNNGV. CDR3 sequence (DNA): TGTGCCAGCAGCTCCTCGGGCGGGTCCTACGAGCAGTACTTC. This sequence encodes CASSSSGGSYEQYF.

The CDR3 DNA is TGTGCCAGCAGGGTGGACAGGGGTGGTGGACCCATGAACACTGAAGCTTTCTTT. Amino acid sequence: CASRVDRGGGPMNTEAFF. J is TRBJ1-1 and V is TRBV2; 9 bases map to TRBD1. The CDR3 totals 18 residues. Germline CDR1 reads SNHLY; CDR2 reads FYNNEI. V dropped 6 bases and J dropped 0; count of bases not matched to a gene: 14.

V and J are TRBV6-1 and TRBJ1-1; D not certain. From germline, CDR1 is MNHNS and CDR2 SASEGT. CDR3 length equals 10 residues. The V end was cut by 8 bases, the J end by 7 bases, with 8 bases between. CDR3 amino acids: CASRQFEAFF. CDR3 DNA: TGTGCCAGCCGGCAGTTTGAAGCTTTCTTT.

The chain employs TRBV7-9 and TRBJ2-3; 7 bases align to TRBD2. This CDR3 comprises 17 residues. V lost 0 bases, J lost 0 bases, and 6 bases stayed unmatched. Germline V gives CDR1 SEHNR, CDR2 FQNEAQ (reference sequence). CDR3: CASSLASSGPSTDTQYF. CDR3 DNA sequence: TGTGCCAGCAGCTTAGCCTCTAGCGGCCCTAGCACAGATACGCAGTATTTT.

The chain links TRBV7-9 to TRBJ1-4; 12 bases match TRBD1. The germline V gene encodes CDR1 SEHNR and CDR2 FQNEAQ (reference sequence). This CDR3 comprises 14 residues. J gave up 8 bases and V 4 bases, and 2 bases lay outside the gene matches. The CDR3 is CASSWDRGQEKLFF. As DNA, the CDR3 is TGTGCCAGCAGCTGGGACAGGGGGCAAGAAAAACTGTTTTTT.

CDR3 sequence: CASSQDYGRGSGIQETQYF. In DNA, the CDR3 is TGTGCCAGCAGCCAAGATTACGGGAGGGGATCAGGCATCCAAGAGACCCAGTACTTC. The V gene is TRBV4-2, the J gene TRBJ2-5; 8 nucleotides match TRBD2. CDR1 LGHNA and CDR2 YNFKEQ come from the germline V gene. J lost 1 base, V lost 0 bases, and 13 bases had no gene match. The CDR3 sequence is 19 residues long.

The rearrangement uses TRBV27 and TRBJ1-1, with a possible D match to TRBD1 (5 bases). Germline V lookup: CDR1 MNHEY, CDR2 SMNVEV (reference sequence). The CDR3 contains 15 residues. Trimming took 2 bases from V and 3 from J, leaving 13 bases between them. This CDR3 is CASSLAYQGDTEAFF. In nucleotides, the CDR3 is TGTGCCAGCAGTTTAGCGTATCAGGGCGACACTGAAGCTTTCTTT.

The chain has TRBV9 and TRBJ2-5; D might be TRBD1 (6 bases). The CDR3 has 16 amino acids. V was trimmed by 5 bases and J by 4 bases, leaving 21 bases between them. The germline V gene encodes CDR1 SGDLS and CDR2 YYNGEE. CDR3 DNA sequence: TGTGCCAGCAGTCATTCGACAGGCAAGCCAAGAGAGACCCAGTACTTC. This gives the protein CASSHSTGKPRETQYF.

CDR3 residues: CASSLRGRGTDTQYF. CDR3 nucleotides: TGTGCCAGCAGCTTGCGGGGGCGGGGCACAGATACGCAGTATTTT. The chain links TRBV5-6 to TRBJ2-3; either TRBD1 or TRBD2 may supply D (6 bases each). The CDR3 runs to 15 residues. CDR1 and CDR2 from the germline V gene are SGHDT and YYEEEE. V was clipped by 1 base and J by 1 base, with 10 bases between them.

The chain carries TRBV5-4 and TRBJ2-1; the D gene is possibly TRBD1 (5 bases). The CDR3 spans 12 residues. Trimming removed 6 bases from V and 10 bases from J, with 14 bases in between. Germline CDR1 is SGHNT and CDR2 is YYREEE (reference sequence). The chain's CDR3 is CASTIITGEQFF. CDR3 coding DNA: TGTGCCAGCACCATCATAACAGGCGAGCAGTTCTTC.